The entry that follows covers one TCR beta chain sequence. This entry comes from a study of blood T cell repertoires in COVID-19. Data came from immunoSEQ multiplex PCR; TCRdb stores just in-frame clones and leaves some out. The sample yields more than 300,000 clones, roughly 91% seen once. The V gene lost 1 base and the J gene lost 1 base, with 14 bases spanning the gap. CDR3 size: 17 residues. Germline loops: CDR1 LNHDA, CDR2 SQIVND (reference sequence). The receptor comes from a woman aged 18-29 years who had recovered from COVID-19. The source material was PBMCs or T cells enriched from blood (not recorded which). This sequence joins TRBV19 and TRBJ1-5; maybe TRBD1 (5 bases). The CDR3 loop reads CASSIGGRQLSNQPQHF. CDR3 DNA sequence: TGTGCCAGTAGTATAGGCGGGAGACAGCTCAGCAATCAGCCCCAGCATTTT.